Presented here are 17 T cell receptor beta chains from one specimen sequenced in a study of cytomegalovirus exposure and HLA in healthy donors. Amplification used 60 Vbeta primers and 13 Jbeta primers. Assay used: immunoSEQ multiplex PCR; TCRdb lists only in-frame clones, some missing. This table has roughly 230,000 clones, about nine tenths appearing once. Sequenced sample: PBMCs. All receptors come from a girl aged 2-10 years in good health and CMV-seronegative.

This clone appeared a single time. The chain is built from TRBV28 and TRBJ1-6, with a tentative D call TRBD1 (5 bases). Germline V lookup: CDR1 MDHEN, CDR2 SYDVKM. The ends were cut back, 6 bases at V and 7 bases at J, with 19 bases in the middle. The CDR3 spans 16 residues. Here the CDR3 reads CASRPRRGAVNSPLHF. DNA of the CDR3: TGTGCCAGCAGGCCACGAAGGGGTGCCGTAAATTCACCCCTCCACTTT. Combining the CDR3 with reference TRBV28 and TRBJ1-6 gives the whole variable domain DVKVTQSSRYLVKRTGEKVFLECVQDMDHENMFWYRQDPGLGLRLIYFSYDVKMKEKGDIPEGYSVSREKKERFSLILESASTNQTSMYLCASRPRRGAVNSPLHFGNGTRLTVT.

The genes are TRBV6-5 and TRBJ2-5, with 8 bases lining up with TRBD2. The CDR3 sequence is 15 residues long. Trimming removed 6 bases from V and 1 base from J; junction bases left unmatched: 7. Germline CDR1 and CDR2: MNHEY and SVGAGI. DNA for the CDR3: TGTGCCAGCAGCCCCGGGAGGGTGGTCCAAGAGACCCAGTACTTC. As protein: CASSPGRVVQETQYF.

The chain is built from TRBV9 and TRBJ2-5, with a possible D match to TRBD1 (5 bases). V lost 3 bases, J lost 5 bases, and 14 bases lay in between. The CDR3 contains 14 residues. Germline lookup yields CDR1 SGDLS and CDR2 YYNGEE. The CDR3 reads CASSGDRYGETQYF. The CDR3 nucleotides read TGTGCCAGCAGCGGTGACAGATACGGGGAGACCCAGTACTTC.

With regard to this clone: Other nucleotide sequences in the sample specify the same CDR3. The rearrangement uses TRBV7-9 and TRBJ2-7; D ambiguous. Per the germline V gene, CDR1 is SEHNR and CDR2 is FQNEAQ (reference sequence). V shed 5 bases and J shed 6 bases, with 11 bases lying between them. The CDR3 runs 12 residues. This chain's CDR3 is CASSLSGSEQYF. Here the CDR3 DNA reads TGTGCCAGCAGCCTTAGTGGTTCCGAGCAGTACTTC.

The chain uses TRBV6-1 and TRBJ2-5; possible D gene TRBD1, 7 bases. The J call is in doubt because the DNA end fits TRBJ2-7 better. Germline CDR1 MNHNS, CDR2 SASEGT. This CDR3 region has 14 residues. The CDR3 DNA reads TGTGCCAGCAGTGACAGGGGGGCCCACTACGAGCAGTACTTC. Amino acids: CASSDRGAHYEQYF.

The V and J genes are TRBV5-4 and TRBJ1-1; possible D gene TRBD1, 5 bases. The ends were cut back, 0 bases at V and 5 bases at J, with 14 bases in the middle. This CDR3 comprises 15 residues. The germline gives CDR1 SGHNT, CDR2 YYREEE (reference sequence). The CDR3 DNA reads TGTGCCAGCAGCTTGGCGGGACTCGGTGGGACTGAAGCTTTCTTT. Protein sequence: CASSLAGLGGTEAFF.

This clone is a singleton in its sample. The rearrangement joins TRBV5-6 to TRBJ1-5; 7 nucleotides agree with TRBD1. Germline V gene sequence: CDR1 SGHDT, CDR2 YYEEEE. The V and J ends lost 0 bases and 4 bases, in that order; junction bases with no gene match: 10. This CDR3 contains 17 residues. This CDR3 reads CASSLGTGTASNQPQHF. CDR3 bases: TGTGCCAGCAGCTTGGGGACCGGGACAGCCTCAAATCAGCCCCAGCATTTT.

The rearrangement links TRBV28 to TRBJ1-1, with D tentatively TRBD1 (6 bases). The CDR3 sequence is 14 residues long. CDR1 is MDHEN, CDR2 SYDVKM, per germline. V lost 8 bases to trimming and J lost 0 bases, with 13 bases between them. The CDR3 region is CASVSGGMNTEAFF. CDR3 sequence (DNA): TGTGCCAGCGTCTCGGGGGGCATGAACACTGAAGCTTTCTTT.

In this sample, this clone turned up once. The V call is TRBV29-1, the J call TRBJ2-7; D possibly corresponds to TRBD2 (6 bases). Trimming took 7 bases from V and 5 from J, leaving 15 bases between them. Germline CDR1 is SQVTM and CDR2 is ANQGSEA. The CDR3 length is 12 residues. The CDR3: CSGGLGPNEQYF. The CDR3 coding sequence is TGCAGCGGGGGACTGGGCCCGAACGAGCAGTACTTC.

Here the CDR3 reads CASSATGAGNTIYF. The CDR3 coding sequence is TGTGCCAGCAGCGCGACAGGGGCTGGAAACACCATATATTTT. The chain carries TRBV9 and TRBJ1-3, with TRBD1 identical over 8 bases. CDR3 length: 14 residues. CDR1 and CDR2 from the germline V gene are SGDLS and YYNGEE. V lost 3 bases and J lost 2; bases outside the gene matches: 1.

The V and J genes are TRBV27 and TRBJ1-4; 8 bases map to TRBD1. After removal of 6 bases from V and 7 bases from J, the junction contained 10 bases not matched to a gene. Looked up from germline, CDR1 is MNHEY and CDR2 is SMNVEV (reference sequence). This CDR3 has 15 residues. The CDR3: CASSLSGGVGEKLFF. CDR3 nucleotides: TGTGCCAGCAGCCTATCAGGGGGCGTTGGTGAAAAACTGTTTTTT.

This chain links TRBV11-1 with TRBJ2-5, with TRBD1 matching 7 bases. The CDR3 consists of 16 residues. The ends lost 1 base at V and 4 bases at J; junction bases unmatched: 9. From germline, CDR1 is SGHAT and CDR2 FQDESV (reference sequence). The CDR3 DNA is TGTGCCAGCAGCTTAGGGTCAGGGGGTAATCGAGAGACCCAGTACTTC. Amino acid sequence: CASSLGSGGNRETQYF.

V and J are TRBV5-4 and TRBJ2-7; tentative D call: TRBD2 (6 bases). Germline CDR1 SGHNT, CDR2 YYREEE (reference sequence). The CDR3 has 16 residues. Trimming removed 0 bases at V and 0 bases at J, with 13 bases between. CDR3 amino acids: CASSLAEGLISYEQYF. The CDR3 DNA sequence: TGTGCCAGCAGCTTGGCGGAGGGGCTAATCTCCTACGAGCAGTACTTC.

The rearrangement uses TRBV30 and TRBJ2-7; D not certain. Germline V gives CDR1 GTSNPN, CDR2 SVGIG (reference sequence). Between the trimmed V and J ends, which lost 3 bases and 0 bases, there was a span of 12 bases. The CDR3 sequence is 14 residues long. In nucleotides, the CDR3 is TGTGCCTGGAGCCACTACTATTCCTCCTACGAGCAGTACTTC. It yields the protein CAWSHYYSSYEQYF. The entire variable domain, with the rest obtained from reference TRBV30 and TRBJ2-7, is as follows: SQTIHQWPATLVQPVGSPLSLECTVEGTSNPNLYWYRQAAGRGLQLLFYSVGIGQISSEVPQNLSASRPQDRQFILSSKKLLLSDSGFYLCAWSHYYSSYEQYFGPGTRLTVT.

The CDR3 reads CASSVDSFYEQYF. Written as DNA, the CDR3 is TGTGCCAGCAGTGTAGACAGTTTCTACGAGCAGTACTTC. The chain has TRBV2 and TRBJ2-5; D is possibly TRBD1 (5 bases). The end of the DNA aligns better with TRBJ2-7, so the J call may be wrong. The V gene's germline CDR1 is SNHLY and CDR2 FYNNEI. This CDR3 has 13 residues.

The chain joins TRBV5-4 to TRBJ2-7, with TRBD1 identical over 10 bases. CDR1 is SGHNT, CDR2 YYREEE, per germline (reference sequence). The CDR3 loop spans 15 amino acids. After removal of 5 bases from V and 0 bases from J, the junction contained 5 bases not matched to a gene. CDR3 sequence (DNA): TGTGCCAGCAGTAGACAGGGGGCCGACTCCTACGAGCAGTACTTC. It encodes CASSRQGADSYEQYF.

The DNA for the CDR3 is TGTGCCAGCAGTTACGGGGAGCCGGGGCAGCCCCAGCATTTT. The encoded protein is CASSYGEPGQPQHF. V and J are TRBV6-5 and TRBJ1-5, with D uncertain. In germline, CDR1 is MNHEY, CDR2 SVGAGI. V lost 2 bases and J 7 bases, leaving 12 bases between the germline ends. The CDR3 consists of 14 residues.